This T cell receptor (beta chain) originates from a study of response to subunit inactivated influenza vaccine. TCRdb reprocessed the RT-PCR reads via MiXCR and lists one record per CDR3 protein. The profile covers about 620,000 distinct CDR3 sequences, with around 11% appearing a single time and 11% taken by the ten largest. This CDR3 contains 12 residues. Trimming took 2 bases from V and 3 from J, leaving 8 bases between them. Germline V gene lookup returns CDR1 GTSNPN and CDR2 SVGIG (reference sequence). The sample was also linked to a second study, of T cells expressing NK-cell markers. From that second work: In generating TCR beta cDNA, 5'RACE template switching with UMIs was used. Sorted CD3+CD56+NKG2C+, CD3+CD56+NKG2C- and CD3+CD56-NKG2C+ T cells supplied TCR beta repertoires.

The chain couples TRBV30 to TRBJ2-7; no clear D gene. Specimen: PBMCs from blood, collected on the day of vaccination. This sequence was found in a man over 45 who received an inactivated influenza vaccine. CDR3 coding DNA: TGTGCCTGGAGTATTTTGGGCTACGAGCAGTACTTC. It codes for CAWSILGYEQYF. The full variable domain, in which reference TRBV30 and TRBJ2-7 provide the parts outside the CDR3, is SQTIHQWPATLVQPVGSPLSLECTVEGTSNPNLYWYRQAAGRGLQLLFYSVGIGQISSEVPQNLSASRPQDRQFILSSKKLLLSDSGFYLCAWSILGYEQYFGPGTRLTVT.